This note documents a single TCR beta chain sequence. This entry comes from a study of blood T cell repertoires in COVID-19. CDR3 length equals 16 residues. The germline V gene encodes CDR1 LGHNA and CDR2 YSLEER. J was trimmed by 13 bases and V by 3 bases; bases with no gene match: 16. Method: immunoSEQ multiplex PCR; TCRdb's copy keeps in-frame clones and lacks some. The table lists around 100,000 clones, around 88% of them singletons. Sequenced input: peripheral blood. The genes are TRBV4-3 and TRBJ2-1; 9 bases map to TRBD2. The TCR was taken from a human donor in a cohort sampled during active COVID-19. The CDR3 DNA is TGCGCCAGCAGCCAGATCGGCTGGGGACTAGCATTTGACCAGTTCTTC. It encodes CASSQIGWGLAFDQFF.